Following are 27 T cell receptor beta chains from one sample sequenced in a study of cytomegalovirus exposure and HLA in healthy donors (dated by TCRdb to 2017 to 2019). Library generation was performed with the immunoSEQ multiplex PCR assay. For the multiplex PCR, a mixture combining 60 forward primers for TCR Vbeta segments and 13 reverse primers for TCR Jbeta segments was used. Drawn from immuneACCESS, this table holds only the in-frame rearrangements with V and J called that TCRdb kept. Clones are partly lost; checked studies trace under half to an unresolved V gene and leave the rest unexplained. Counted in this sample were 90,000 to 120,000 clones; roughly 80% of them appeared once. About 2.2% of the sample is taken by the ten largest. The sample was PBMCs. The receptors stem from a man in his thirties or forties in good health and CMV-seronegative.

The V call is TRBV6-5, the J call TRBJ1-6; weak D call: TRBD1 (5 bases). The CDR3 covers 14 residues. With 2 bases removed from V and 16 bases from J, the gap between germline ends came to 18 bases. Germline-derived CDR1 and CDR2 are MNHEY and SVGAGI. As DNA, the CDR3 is TGTGCCAGCAGTTACGATCCGTCTCAGGGTACTCTCCACTTT. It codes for CASSYDPSQGTLHF.

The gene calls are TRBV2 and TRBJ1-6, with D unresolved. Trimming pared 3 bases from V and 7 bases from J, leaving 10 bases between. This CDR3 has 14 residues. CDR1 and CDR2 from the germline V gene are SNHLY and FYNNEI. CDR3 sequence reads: CASSDPGRNSPLHF. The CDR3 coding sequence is TGTGCCAGCAGTGACCCGGGTAGGAATTCACCCCTCCACTTT.

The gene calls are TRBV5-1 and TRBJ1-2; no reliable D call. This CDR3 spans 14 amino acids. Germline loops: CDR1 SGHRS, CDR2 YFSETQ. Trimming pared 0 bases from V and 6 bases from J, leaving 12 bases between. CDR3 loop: CASSLGAGVDGYTF. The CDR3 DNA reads TGCGCCAGCAGCTTGGGAGCGGGTGTGGATGGCTACACCTTC.

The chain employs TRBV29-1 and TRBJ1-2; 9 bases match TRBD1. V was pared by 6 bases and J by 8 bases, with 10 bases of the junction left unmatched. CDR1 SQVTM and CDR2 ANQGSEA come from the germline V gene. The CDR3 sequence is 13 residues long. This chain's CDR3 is CSVAPGQGRGYTF. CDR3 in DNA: TGCAGCGTCGCCCCGGGACAGGGAAGGGGCTACACCTTC.

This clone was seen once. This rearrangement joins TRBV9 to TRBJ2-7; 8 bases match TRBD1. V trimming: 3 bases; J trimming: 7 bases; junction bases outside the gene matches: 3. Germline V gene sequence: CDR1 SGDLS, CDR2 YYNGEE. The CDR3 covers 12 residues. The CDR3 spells CASSGTGLEQYF. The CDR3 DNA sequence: TGTGCCAGCAGCGGGACAGGGTTAGAGCAGTACTTC. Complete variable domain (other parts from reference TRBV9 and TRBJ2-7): DSGVTQTPKHLITATGQRVTLRCSPRSGDLSVYWYQQSLDQGLQFLIQYYNGEERAKGNILERFSAQQFPDLHSELNLSSLELGDSALYFCASSGTGLEQYFGPGTRLTVT.

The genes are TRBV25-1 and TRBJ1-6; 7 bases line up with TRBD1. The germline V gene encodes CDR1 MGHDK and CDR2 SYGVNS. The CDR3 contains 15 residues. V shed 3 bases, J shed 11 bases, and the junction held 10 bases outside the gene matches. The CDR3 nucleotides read TGTGCCAGCAGTGAGATCGACAGGGATACGCCACCCCTCCACTTT. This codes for CASSEIDRDTPPLHF. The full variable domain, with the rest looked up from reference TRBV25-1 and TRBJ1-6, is EADIYQTPRYLVIGTGKKITLECSQTMGHDKMYWYQQDPGMELHLIHYSYGVNSTEKGDLSSESTVSRIRTEHFPLTLESARPSHTSQYLCASSEIDRDTPPLHFGNGTRLTVT.

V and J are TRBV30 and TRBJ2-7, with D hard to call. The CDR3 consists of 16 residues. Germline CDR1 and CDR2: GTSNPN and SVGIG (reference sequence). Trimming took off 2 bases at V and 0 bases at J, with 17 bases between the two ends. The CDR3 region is CAWSFRGPRSSYEQYF. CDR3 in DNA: TGTGCCTGGAGTTTCCGCGGCCCAAGGAGCTCCTACGAGCAGTACTTC.

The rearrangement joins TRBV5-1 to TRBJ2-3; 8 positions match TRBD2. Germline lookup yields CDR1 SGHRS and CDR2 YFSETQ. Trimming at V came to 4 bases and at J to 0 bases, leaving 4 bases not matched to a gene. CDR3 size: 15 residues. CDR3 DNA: TGCGCCAGCAGCCACAGCGGGGGTAGCACAGATACGCAGTATTTT. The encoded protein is CASSHSGGSTDTQYF.

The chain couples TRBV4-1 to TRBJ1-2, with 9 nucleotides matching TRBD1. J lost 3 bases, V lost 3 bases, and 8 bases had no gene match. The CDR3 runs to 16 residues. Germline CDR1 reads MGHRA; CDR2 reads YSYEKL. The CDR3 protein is CASSHLLQGADYGYTF. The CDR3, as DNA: TGCGCCAGCAGCCACCTCCTACAGGGGGCTGACTATGGCTACACCTTC.

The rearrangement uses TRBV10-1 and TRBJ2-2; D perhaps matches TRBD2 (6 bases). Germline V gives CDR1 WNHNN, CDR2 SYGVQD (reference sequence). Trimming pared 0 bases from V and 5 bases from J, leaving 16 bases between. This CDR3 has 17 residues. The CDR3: CASSESPAGLPTGELFF. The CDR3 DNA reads TGCGCCAGCAGTGAGTCGCCTGCGGGACTCCCGACCGGGGAGCTGTTTTTT.

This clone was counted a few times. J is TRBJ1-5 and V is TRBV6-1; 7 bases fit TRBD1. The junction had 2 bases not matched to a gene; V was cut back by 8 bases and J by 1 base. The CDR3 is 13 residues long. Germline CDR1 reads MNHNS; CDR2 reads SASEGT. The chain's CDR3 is CASHRGSNQPQHF. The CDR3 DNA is TGTGCCAGCCACAGGGGAAGCAATCAGCCCCAGCATTTT.

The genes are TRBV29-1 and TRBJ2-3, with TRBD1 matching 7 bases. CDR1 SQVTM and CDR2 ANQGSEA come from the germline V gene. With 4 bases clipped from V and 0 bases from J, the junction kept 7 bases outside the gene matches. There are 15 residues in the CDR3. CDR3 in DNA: TGCAGCGTTGGTTCACAGGGGATAAGCACAGATACGCAGTATTTT. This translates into CSVGSQGISTDTQYF.

This chain's CDR3 is CAIRDDSSNQPQHF. As DNA, the CDR3 is TGTGCCATCAGGGACGACAGTAGCAATCAGCCCCAGCATTTT. The rearrangement uses TRBV10-3 and TRBJ1-5; a weak D match, TRBD1 (5 bases). V was shortened by 6 bases and J by 0 bases, with 9 bases between the two germline ends. This CDR3 contains 14 residues. Germline CDR1 and CDR2: ENHRY and SYGVKD.

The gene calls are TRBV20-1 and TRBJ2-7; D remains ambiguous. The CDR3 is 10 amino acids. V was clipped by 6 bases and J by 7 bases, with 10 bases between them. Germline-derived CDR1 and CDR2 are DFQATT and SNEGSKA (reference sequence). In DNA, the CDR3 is TGCAGTGCCCGGGTCGGGGAGCAGTACTTC. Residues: CSARVGEQYF.

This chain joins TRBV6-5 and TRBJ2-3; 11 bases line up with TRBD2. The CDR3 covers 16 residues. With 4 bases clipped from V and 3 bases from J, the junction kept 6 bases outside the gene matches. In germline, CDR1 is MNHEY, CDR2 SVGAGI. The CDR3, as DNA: TGTGCCAGCAGTTCGCCCGGGACTAGCGGTACAGATACGCAGTATTTT. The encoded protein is CASSSPGTSGTDTQYF.

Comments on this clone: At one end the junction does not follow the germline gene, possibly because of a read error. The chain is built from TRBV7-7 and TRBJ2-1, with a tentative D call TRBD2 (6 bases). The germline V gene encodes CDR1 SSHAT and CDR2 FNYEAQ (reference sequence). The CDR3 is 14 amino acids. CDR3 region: CASSLHRLESEQFF. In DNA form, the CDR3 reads TGTGCTAGCAGCTTACATCGACTAGAGAGTGAGCAGTTCTTC.

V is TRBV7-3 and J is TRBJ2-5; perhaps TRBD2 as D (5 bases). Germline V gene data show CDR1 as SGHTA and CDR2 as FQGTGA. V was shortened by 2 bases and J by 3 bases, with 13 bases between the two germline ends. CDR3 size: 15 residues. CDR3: CASSLEGYLEETQYF. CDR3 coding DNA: TGTGCCAGCAGCTTAGAGGGCTACCTAGAAGAGACCCAGTACTTC.

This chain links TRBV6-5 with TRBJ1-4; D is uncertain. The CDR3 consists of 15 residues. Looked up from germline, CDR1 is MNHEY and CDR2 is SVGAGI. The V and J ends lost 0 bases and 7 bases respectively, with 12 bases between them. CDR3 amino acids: CASSYSGGVVEKLFF. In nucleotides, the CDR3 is TGTGCCAGCAGTTACTCCGGCGGGGTCGTTGAAAAACTGTTTTTT.

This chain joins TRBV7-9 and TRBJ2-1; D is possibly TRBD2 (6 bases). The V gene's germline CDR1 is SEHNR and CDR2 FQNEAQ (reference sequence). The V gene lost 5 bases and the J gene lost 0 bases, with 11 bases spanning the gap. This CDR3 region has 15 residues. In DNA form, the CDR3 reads TGTGCCAGCAGCCTCCTAGCGTCCTCCTACAATGAGCAGTTCTTC. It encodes CASSLLASSYNEQFF.

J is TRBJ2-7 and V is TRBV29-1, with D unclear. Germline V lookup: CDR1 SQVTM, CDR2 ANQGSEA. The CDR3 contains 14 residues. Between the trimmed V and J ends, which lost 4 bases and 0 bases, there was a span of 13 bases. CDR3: CSVAWRQDSYEQYF. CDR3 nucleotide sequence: TGCAGCGTTGCTTGGCGCCAGGACTCCTACGAGCAGTACTTC.

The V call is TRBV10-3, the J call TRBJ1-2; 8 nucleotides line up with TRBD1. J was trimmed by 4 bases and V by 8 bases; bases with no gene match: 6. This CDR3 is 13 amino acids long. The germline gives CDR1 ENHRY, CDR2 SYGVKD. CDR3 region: CAISGTGAYGYTF. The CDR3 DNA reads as TGTGCCATCTCTGGGACAGGAGCCTATGGCTACACCTTC.

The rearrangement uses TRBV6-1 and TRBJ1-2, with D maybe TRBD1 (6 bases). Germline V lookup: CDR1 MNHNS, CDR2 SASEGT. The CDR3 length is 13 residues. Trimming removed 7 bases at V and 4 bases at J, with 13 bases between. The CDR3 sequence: CASILDRTYGYTF. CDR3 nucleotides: TGTGCCAGCATTCTAGACAGGACCTATGGCTACACCTTC.

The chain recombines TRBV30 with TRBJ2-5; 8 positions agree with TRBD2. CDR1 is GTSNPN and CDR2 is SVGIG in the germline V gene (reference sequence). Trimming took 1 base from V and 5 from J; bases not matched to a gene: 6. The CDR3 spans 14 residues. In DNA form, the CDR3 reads TGTGCCTGGAGTGCCGGGGGGGCCAGGGAGACCCAGTACTTC. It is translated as CAWSAGGARETQYF. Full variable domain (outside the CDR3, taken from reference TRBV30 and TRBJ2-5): SQTIHQWPATLVQPVGSPLSLECTVEGTSNPNLYWYRQAAGRGLQLLFYSVGIGQISSEVPQNLSASRPQDRQFILSSKKLLLSDSGFYLCAWSAGGARETQYFGPGTRLLVL.

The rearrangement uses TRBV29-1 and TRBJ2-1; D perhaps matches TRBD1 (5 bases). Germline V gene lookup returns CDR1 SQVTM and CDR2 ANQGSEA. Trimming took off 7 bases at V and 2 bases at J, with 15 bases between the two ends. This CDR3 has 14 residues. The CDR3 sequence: CSARYPGPYNEQFF. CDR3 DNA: TGCAGCGCCCGGTACCCAGGGCCCTACAATGAGCAGTTCTTC.

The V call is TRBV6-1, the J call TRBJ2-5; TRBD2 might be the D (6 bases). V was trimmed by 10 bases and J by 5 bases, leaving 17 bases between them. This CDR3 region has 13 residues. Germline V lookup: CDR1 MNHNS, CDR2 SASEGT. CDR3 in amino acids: CATGTPAPETQYF. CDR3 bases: TGTGCCACCGGGACTCCGGCCCCGGAGACCCAGTACTTC.

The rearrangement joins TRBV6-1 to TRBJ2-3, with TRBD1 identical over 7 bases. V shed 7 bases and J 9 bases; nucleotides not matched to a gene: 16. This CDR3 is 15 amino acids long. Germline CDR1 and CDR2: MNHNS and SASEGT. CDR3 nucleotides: TGTGCCAGCACCGAGGGACAGACGAGCCGGGGCACGCAGTATTTT. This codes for CASTEGQTSRGTQYF.

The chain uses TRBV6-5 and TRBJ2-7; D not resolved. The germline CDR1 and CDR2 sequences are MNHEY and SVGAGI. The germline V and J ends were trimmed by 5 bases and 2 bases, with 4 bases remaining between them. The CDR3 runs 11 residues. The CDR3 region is CASSGTYEQYF. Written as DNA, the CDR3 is TGTGCCAGCAGTGGCACCTACGAGCAGTACTTC.